This T cell receptor (beta chain) was captured by sequencing in a study of cytomegalovirus exposure and HLA in healthy donors. Study-wide results and caveats: A list of roughly 180 TCR beta chains associated with cytomegalovirus was given.

Sequencing was performed with immunoSEQ multiplex PCR; in TCRdb, only in-frame clones are kept and a portion is missing. The profile shows 220,000 or so clones, approximately 80% of them singletons. On this clone itself: The antigen is undetermined.

Germline V lookup: CDR1 GTSNPN, CDR2 SVGIG (reference sequence). V dropped 2 bases and J dropped 2; count of bases not matched to a gene: 9. The CDR3 length is 18 residues. The chain combines TRBV30 with TRBJ2-6; 10 nucleotides line up with TRBD1. The clonotype comes from a woman in her twenties or thirties in good health and CMV-seropositive. Sequenced material: PBMCs. The CDR3 DNA sequence: TGTGCCTGGAGTCCGCGACTCGGACAGGGGGCTGGGGCCAACGTCCTGACTTTC. Encoded protein: CAWSPRLGQGAGANVLTF.